The rows below give T cell receptor beta chains drawn from one sample of a study of CD8+CD57+ T cells in acquired aplastic anemia. TCRdb recomputed calls from the reads with MiXCR, one row per CDR3 protein. The data hold some 170,000 distinct CDR3 sequences, with 63% observed a single time. Sequenced sample: sorted CD4+, CD8+, or CD8+CD57+ T cells (not recorded which) from PBMCs. These receptors came from a human donor with aplastic anemia. The CDR3 runs from the conserved cysteine through the conserved F or W. A D gene is named only where the DNA matches it firmly. Size values are once, few and many counts, or a class for expanded clones, and some rows have none.

v_call	clone_size	j_call	d_call	cdr3_aa	cdr3_nt
TRBV7-9	-	TRBJ1-6	-	CASSPSGGTQNSPLHF	TGTGCCAGCAGCCCAAGTGGTGGGACACAAAATTCACCCCTCCACTTT
TRBV7-2	few	TRBJ1-1	-	CASSLVPGGDNTEAFF	TGTGCCAGCAGCTTAGTACCGGGAGGAGATAACACTGAAGCTTTCTTT
TRBV19	many	TRBJ2-3	-	CASSISDATDTQYF	TGTGCCAGTAGTATCTCGGACGCCACAGATACGCAGTATTTT
TRBV19	once	TRBJ2-5	TRBD2	CASSIVNGREQTQYF	TGTGCCAGTAGTATAGTAAACGGGAGGGAACAGACCCAGTACTTC
TRBV20-1	-	TRBJ2-5	-	CSARGGGGETQYF	TGCAGTGCTAGAGGGGGAGGCGGGGAGACCCAGTACTTC
TRBV7-8	-	TRBJ1-6	-	CASSLNANSPLHF	TGTGCCAGCAGCTTAAACGCAAATTCACCCCTCCACTTT
TRBV7-9	-	TRBJ1-2	-	CASSQTDPPGYTF	TGTGCCAGCAGCCAGACCGACCCGCCCGGCTACACCTTC
TRBV24-1	-	TRBJ1-5	-	CATSGPGFGNQPQHF	TGTGCCACCAGTGGCCCGGGTTTCGGCAATCAGCCCCAGCATTTT
TRBV2	few	TRBJ2-7	TRBD2	CASSIPGGGRADEQYF	TGTGCCAGCAGTATCCCCGGTGGCGGGAGGGCCGACGAGCAGTACTTC
TRBV7-2	once	TRBJ2-5	-	CASSYTEQETQYF	TGTGCCAGCAGCTATACTGAGCAAGAGACCCAGTACTTC
TRBV12-3/TRBV12-4	-	TRBJ1-1	TRBD1	CATHRDRGTEAFF	TGTGCCACCCACCGGGACAGGGGAACTGAAGCTTTCTTT
TRBV3-1	-	TRBJ1-5	-	CASSQVEGSQPHHF	TGTGCCAGCAGCCAAGTTGAGGGATCTCAGCCCCATCATTTT
TRBV4-1	-	TRBJ1-6	TRBD1	CASSQSTGLDSPLHF	TGCGCCAGCAGCCAGTCGACAGGGCTGGATTCACCCCTCCACTTT
TRBV20-1	-	TRBJ1-2	-	CSAHRDGGHYGYTF	TGCAGTGCTCATCGGGACGGAGGTCACTATGGCTACACCTTC
TRBV20-1	-	TRBJ2-3	TRBD2	CSARVGTSADTQYF	TGCAGTGCTAGAGTTGGGACTAGCGCAGATACGCAGTATTTT
TRBV7-9	many	TRBJ1-3	TRBD1	CASSQRTGTEYKARNTIYF	TGTGCCAGCAGCCAGAGGACAGGGACGGAGTATAAGGCCCGAAACACCATATATTTT
TRBV10-3	-	TRBJ1-5	-	CAISRTGSNQPQHF	TGTGCCATCAGTCGAACCGGGAGCAATCAGCCCCAGCATTTT
TRBV7-2	-	TRBJ2-1	-	CASSRAAGSYNEQFF	TGTGCCAGCAGCCGGGCGGCGGGATCCTACAATGAGCAGTTCTTC
TRBV20-1	-	TRBJ2-7	-	CSARDPRASRNEQYF	TGCAGTGCTAGAGACCCCCGGGCGTCGAGGAACGAGCAGTACTTC
TRBV27	-	TRBJ2-3	-	CASSLGGNTDTQYF	TGTGCCAGCAGTTTAGGGGGGAATACAGATACGCAGTATTTT
TRBV9	-	TRBJ2-1	-	CASSVDAWGEQFF	TGTGCCAGCAGCGTAGACGCGTGGGGTGAGCAGTTCTTC
TRBV24-1	many	TRBJ2-1	-	CATSDLVSHEQFF	TGTGCCACCAGTGATTTGGTGTCCCACGAGCAGTTCTTC
TRBV25-1	few	TRBJ1-2	-	CASSEPGATWLGYGYTF	TGTGCCAGCAGTGAACCAGGAGCCACTTGGTTGGGGTATGGCTACACCTTC
TRBV20-1	few	TRBJ2-5	-	CSARRGDGQETQYF	TGCAGTGCTAGGAGGGGGGACGGGCAAGAGACCCAGTACTTC